Listed below are T cell receptor beta chains from one sample, sequenced in a study of blood T cell repertoires in COVID-19. Sequencing used immunoSEQ multiplex PCR; TCRdb keeps in-frame clones, though not all of them. The sample has tens of thousands of clones, around 85% seen once; the top ten hold roughly 25%. The sequenced sample was peripheral blood. The receptor source for this set is a man at least 80 years old with active or convalescent COVID-19. The CDR3 runs from the conserved cysteine through the conserved F or W. Each record gives: clone size, J gene, D gene, V gene, CDR3 DNA, CDR3 protein. The D gene is left open where the match is weak. For some rows the clone size is stated as once, few or many, or as a class when expanded; others skip it.

NA	TRBJ1-4	NA	TRBV5-1	TGCGCCAGCAGCTTGGAGGCAGGGGTTAATGAAAAACTGTTTTTT	CASSLEAGVNEKLFF
NA	TRBJ2-3	NA	TRBV5-1	TGCGCCAGCAGCCCCGGGACTGACTATGGCACAGATACGCAGTATTTT	CASSPGTDYGTDTQYF
NA	TRBJ2-7	NA	TRBV5-1	TGCGCCAGCAGCCTCCCGAGGCAGGGCGTATACGAGCAGTACTTC	CASSLPRQGVYEQYF
NA	TRBJ1-5	NA	TRBV28	TGTGCCAGCAGTCCTAGTACGGGTTATAGCAATCAGCCCCAGCATTTT	CASSPSTGYSNQPQHF
NA	TRBJ1-6	NA	TRBV7-9	TGTGCCAGCAGTTTAGAGGATGGGGGGGTGTCACCCCTCCACTTT	CASSLEDGGVSPLHF
few	TRBJ1-2	TRBD1	TRBV10-3	TGTGCCATCAGTGGTCCCCCGGACAGGGGGCAGGTCTATGGCTACACCTTC	CAISGPPDRGQVYGYTF
NA	TRBJ1-1	TRBD1	TRBV5-1	TGCGCCAGCAGCTCCATGACAGGGGGGAACACTGAAGCTTTCTTT	CASSSMTGGNTEAFF
NA	TRBJ2-1	NA	TRBV14	TGTGCCAGCAGCCCCCTCGGTGGGTCCCCGGGGAATGAGCAGTTCTTC	CASSPLGGSPGNEQFF
NA	TRBJ1-5	TRBD1	TRBV2	TGTGCCAGCAGTGCCACAGGGGCCGGGGGCCAGCCCCAGCATTTT	CASSATGAGGQPQHF
many	TRBJ2-2	TRBD2	TRBV7-6	TGTGCCAGCAGCGGACCGGGGGGTAACACCGGGGAGCTGTTTTTT	CASSGPGGNTGELFF
NA	TRBJ2-5	NA	TRBV27	TGTGCCAGCAAAAGAGGCAGGGGTATGGAGACCCAGTACTTC	CASKRGRGMETQYF
few	TRBJ1-2	NA	TRBV2	TGTGCCAGCAGAGGGGGTACCTGGGCCTACACCTTC	CASRGGTWAYTF
NA	TRBJ1-1	NA	TRBV14	TGTGCCAGCAGCCAAATGGGGGGAACTGAAGCTTTCTTT	CASSQMGGTEAFF
NA	TRBJ1-5	NA	TRBV28	TGTGCCAGCAGTTTTGGGGGGAGGAGCAATCAGCCCCAGCATTTT	CASSFGGRSNQPQHF
NA	TRBJ1-2	NA	TRBV7-9	TGTGCCAGCAGCCTAGACAGAGCCTACCACTATGGCTACACCTTC	CASSLDRAYHYGYTF
NA	TRBJ1-2	NA	TRBV18	TGTGCCAGCTCGTCGACCCCAGGATCTGGCTACACCTTC	CASSSTPGSGYTF
NA	TRBJ2-3	NA	TRBV7-2	TGTGCCAGCAGCTTAGTTAGCTCTAGCACAGATACGCAGTATTTT	CASSLVSSSTDTQYF
NA	TRBJ1-2	TRBD1	TRBV28	TGTGCCAGCAGCCCGGGGAACAGGGGCCGCCTAGGCTACACCTTC	CASSPGNRGRLGYTF
NA	TRBJ2-5	NA	TRBV11-2	TGTGCCAGCAGCTCGGCTACGGGGGTCCCCCAGTACTTC	CASSSATGVPQYF
NA	TRBJ2-7	TRBD2	TRBV9	TGTGCCTGCACCGTAGCGGGGGACTCCTACGAGCAGTACTTC	CACTVAGDSYEQYF
NA	TRBJ2-1	TRBD2	TRBV19	TGTGCCAGTAGTATCCTAGCGGGGTTCGGCAATGAGCAGTTCTTC	CASSILAGFGNEQFF
NA	TRBJ2-7	NA	TRBV11-3	TGTGCCAGCAGCTCCGGGCCCCGGGGCGAGCAGTACTTC	CASSSGPRGEQYF
NA	TRBJ1-4	NA	TRBV4-1	TGCGCCAGCAGCCACCGAACACCTGGGGAGGAAAAACTGTTTTTT	CASSHRTPGEEKLFF
NA	TRBJ1-6	NA	TRBV3-1/TRBV3-2	TGTGCCAGCAGCCCTCGGGGGGCGTATAATTCACCCCTCCACTTT	CASSPRGAYNSPLHF
NA	TRBJ2-1	NA	TRBV7-2	TGTGCCAGCAGCTTAAGTGGCTTTGAGGGAAATGAGCAGTTCTTC	CASSLSGFEGNEQFF
NA	TRBJ2-3	TRBD1	TRBV9	TGTGCCAGCAGCTCCCGGACAGGGGATACAGATACGCAGTATTTT	CASSSRTGDTDTQYF
few	TRBJ1-3	TRBD1	TRBV28	TGTGCCAGCAGTGGACAGGGCGTCCTCCTTATTTACTCTGGAAACACCATATATTTT	CASSGQGVLLIYSGNTIYF
NA	TRBJ2-3	TRBD2	TRBV5-5	TGTGCCAGCAGCTTGACTAGCGGGGGGGCCTCTCCAGATACGCAGTATTTT	CASSLTSGGASPDTQYF
NA	TRBJ1-2	TRBD1	TRBV29-1	TGCAGCGTTGAGCAGAACAGGGGAGACGGTGGCTACACCTTC	CSVEQNRGDGGYTF
few	TRBJ2-7	NA	TRBV19	TGTGCCAGTAGTGCCCTACCTTACTACGAGCAGTACTTC	CASSALPYYEQYF
once	TRBJ2-7	NA	TRBV10-3	TGTGCCAGCCAACGGGACACCTACGAGCAGTACTTC	CASQRDTYEQYF
NA	TRBJ1-6	TRBD1	TRBV10-3	TGTGCCATCAGGACGGGGACAGGGGTAAATTCACCCCTCCACTTT	CAIRTGTGVNSPLHF
NA	TRBJ1-2	TRBD1	TRBV7-2	TGTGCCAGCAGCTTAGCGCGAGGGACAGTAAACTATGGCTACACCTTC	CASSLARGTVNYGYTF
NA	TRBJ1-2	NA	TRBV18	TGTGCCAGCTCACCAGACACCTATGGCTACACCTTC	CASSPDTYGYTF
NA	TRBJ2-1	TRBD2	TRBV10-3	TGTGCCATCAGTGAGCCTCTGGCGGGGGGGCCTAGTGAGCAGTTCTTC	CAISEPLAGGPSEQFF
NA	TRBJ1-2	TRBD1	TRBV4-1	TGCGCCAGCACCCCACCGGGACAGGGAAAAGGCTACACCTTC	CASTPPGQGKGYTF
NA	TRBJ1-5	NA	TRBV19	TGTGCCAGTAGTATAGCCCCAGAAGGCAATCAGCCCCAGCATTTT	CASSIAPEGNQPQHF
NA	TRBJ2-7	TRBD2	TRBV10-3	TGTGCCATCAGGAAAGGGACTAGCGGTAATACCTACGAGCAGTACTTC	CAIRKGTSGNTYEQYF
NA	TRBJ1-6	NA	TRBV27	TGTGCCAGCAGCCCACGAGGGATCCATAATTCACCCCTCCACTTT	CASSPRGIHNSPLHF
NA	TRBJ1-3	TRBD1	TRBV4-2	TGTGCCAGCAGCTACCCCCCAGGGGGCTCTGGAAACACCATATATTTT	CASSYPPGGSGNTIYF
NA	TRBJ2-3	NA	TRBV6-1	TGTGCCAGCAGTGATGTACTATCCCCTAGCACAGATACGCAGTATTTT	CASSDVLSPSTDTQYF
NA	TRBJ2-2	NA	TRBV5-1	TGCGCCAGCAGGCCTGGTGGAAGCGCCGGGGAGCTGTTTTTT	CASRPGGSAGELFF
NA	TRBJ1-1	TRBD1	TRBV11-2	TGTGCCAGCAGCCTCAACACAGGGGGGCGCGGCACTGAAGCTTTCTTT	CASSLNTGGRGTEAFF
NA	TRBJ2-1	TRBD2	TRBV25-1	TGTGCCAGCAGTGAACACGCCGGGACTAGCACGTTCTTC	CASSEHAGTSTFF
NA	TRBJ2-7	TRBD1	TRBV6-5	TGTGCCAGCAGTAGGGGGACAGGGAGACACGAGCAGTACTTC	CASSRGTGRHEQYF
NA	TRBJ2-2	NA	TRBV5-6	TGTGCCAGCAGCTTGGGGCTGAACACCGGGGAGCTGTTTTTT	CASSLGLNTGELFF
NA	TRBJ1-1	NA	TRBV9	TGTGCCAGCAGCGTAGCAGGGGATATCGGCACTGAAGCTTTCTTT	CASSVAGDIGTEAFF
NA	TRBJ1-4	NA	TRBV5-1	TGCGCCAGCAGATTGGTATCTACTAATGAAAAACTGTTTTTT	CASRLVSTNEKLFF
NA	TRBJ1-4	NA	TRBV7-8	TGTGCCAGCAGCCCCGGCATGACTGGGGAGGCTAATGAAAAACTGTTTTTT	CASSPGMTGEANEKLFF
NA	TRBJ1-2	NA	TRBV6-5	TGTGCCAGCAGCCGCAGTGGGGGCAACTATGGCTACACCTTC	CASSRSGGNYGYTF
NA	TRBJ1-5	TRBD1	TRBV4-1	TGCGCCAGCAGCCAGTCGGTGGTCAGGGGGCCTCAGCCCCAGCATTTT	CASSQSVVRGPQPQHF
NA	TRBJ2-1	TRBD1	TRBV28	TGTGCCAGCAGCACAGGGGGCGAAAATGAGCAGTTCTTC	CASSTGGENEQFF
NA	TRBJ2-7	NA	TRBV2	TGTGCCAGCGGCCCCGTCGGGAAGCAGTACTTC	CASGPVGKQYF
NA	TRBJ1-2	NA	TRBV6-5	TGTGCCAGCAGAATACTGTATGGCTACACCTTC	CASRILYGYTF